This TCR beta chain was captured by sequencing in a study of blood T cell repertoires in COVID-19. At the level of the study: Both acute and convalescent COVID-19 samples were obtained from the United States, Italy and Spain. T cells, B-cell-depleted T cells, or PBMCs supplied cDNA or gDNA.

Per germline, CDR1 LGHDT and CDR2 YNNKEL (reference sequence). This CDR3 comprises 15 residues. Trimming left V 3 bases short and J 6 bases short, with 16 bases between. Enrolment of Seattle patients took place during active infection, and they were followed longitudinally. Source study methods: Reference gene primer amplification gave estimated nucleated cell counts. Produced via immunoSEQ multiplex PCR; TCRdb's table is partial and in-frame only. The V and J calls and clone size are taken from that table; D and trimming were inferred from the DNA. The repertoire consists of roughly 100,000 clones, with less than 80% occurring once and the leading ten covering 6.2%.

Sequences were obtained from peripheral blood. V and J are TRBV3-1 (or the pseudogene TRBV3-2) and TRBJ2-3, with D possibly being TRBD2 (6 bases). The receptor was derived from a man older than 75 with COVID-19, enrolled during active disease. CDR3 sequence reads: CASSQGLTGPDTQYF. The CDR3 coding sequence is TGTGCCAGCAGCCAGGGACTTACAGGCCCGGATACGCAGTATTTT.